Each of the 9 T cell receptor beta chains below was sequenced from the same sample in a study of post-analysis software for immune sequencing data. The antigens of these receptors remain unknown. Notes on the study in general: Patients had higher frequencies than controls of roughly five TRBV segments, including TRBV5-6, TRBV5-1 and TRBV20-1.

Carried by the TCR beta cDNA libraries were unique molecular identifiers. TCRdb re-analysed the PCR reads in MiXCR, keeping a single row per CDR3 protein. The sample carries a few hundred thousand distinct CDR3 sequences, roughly 45% recorded once. The sequencing sample was made of blood. These receptors were taken from a girl under 18 with multiple sclerosis.

This chain joins TRBV5-1 and TRBJ2-7, with a possible D match to TRBD2 (6 bases). Per germline, CDR1 SGHRS and CDR2 YFSETQ. There are 14 residues in the CDR3. V was pared by 4 bases and J by 2 bases, with 13 bases between. Here the CDR3 DNA reads TGCGCCAGCAGCGGGGGGACTGACGCCTACGAGCAGTACTTC. This encodes CASSGGTDAYEQYF.

V is TRBV12-3 or TRBV12-4 and J is TRBJ2-7; D may be TRBD2 (5 bases). The J call may not be correct, given that the DNA end is closer to TRBJ2-5. The CDR3 totals 14 residues. The CDR3 loop reads CASSSNTRVETQYF. CDR3 DNA: TGTGCCAGCAGTTCAAACACTAGGGTGGAGACCCAGTACTTC.

This clonotype occurred a few times. The J gene is TRBJ2-1, the V gene TRBV3-1; D gene ambiguous. CDR1 LGHDT and CDR2 YNNKEL come from the germline V gene (reference sequence). Deletions cut 0 bases from V and 3 bases from J, with 9 bases between. This CDR3 has 15 amino acids. As DNA, the CDR3 is TGTGCCAGCAGCCAAGATTCGCTGCTCTACAATGAGCAGTTCTTC. This gives the protein CASSQDSLLYNEQFF.

The rearrangement links TRBV5-1 to TRBJ2-5; 8 bases map to TRBD1. V was pared by 3 bases and J by 1 base, with 2 bases of the junction left unmatched. From germline, CDR1 is SGHRS and CDR2 YFSETQ. This CDR3 is 14 amino acids long. The CDR3 protein is CASSWTGTQETQYF. The CDR3, as DNA: TGCGCCAGCAGCTGGACAGGGACCCAAGAGACCCAGTACTTC.

This chain connects TRBV5-1 to TRBJ2-1; D remains ambiguous. The CDR3 runs 13 residues. Germline loops: CDR1 SGHRS, CDR2 YFSETQ. With 5 bases removed from V and 6 bases from J, the gap between germline ends came to 12 bases. CDR3 region: CASSHPDANEQFF. CDR3 sequence (DNA): TGCGCCAGCAGTCATCCGGACGCCAATGAGCAGTTCTTC.

This clonotype has more than one count but fewer than ten. The chain joins TRBV9 to TRBJ2-1; D unclear. Germline V gene sequence: CDR1 SGDLS, CDR2 YYNGEE. V gave up 4 bases and J gave up 0 bases, with 11 bases separating them. This CDR3 region has 15 residues. CDR3 DNA: TGTGCCAGCAGCCCCCACATCAGCTCCTACAATGAGCAGTTCTTC. Its translation: CASSPHISSYNEQFF.

The chain links TRBV7-2 to TRBJ1-1; D unclear. The V gene lost 5 bases and the J gene lost 10 bases, with 11 bases spanning the gap. The CDR3 totals 11 residues. Germline V gives CDR1 SGHTA, CDR2 FQGNSA. The CDR3 DNA reads as TGTGCCAGCAGCCCCTCCGTTGGAGCTTTCTTT. Its translation is CASSPSVGAFF.

The chain carries TRBV20-1 and TRBJ2-3; 8 bases line up with TRBD2. V lost 0 bases, J lost 1 base, and 3 bases stayed unmatched. The V gene's germline CDR1 is DFQATT and CDR2 SNEGSKA (reference sequence). CDR3 length: 15 amino acids. CDR3 in DNA: TGCAGTGCTAGAGAGGCGACTAGCGGCACAGATACGCAGTATTTT. It yields the protein CSAREATSGTDTQYF.

This clonotype showed up just once. The chain carries TRBV10-3 and TRBJ1-5, with a tentative D call TRBD1 (5 bases). This CDR3 comprises 13 residues. V was clipped by 3 bases and J by 3 bases, with 6 bases between them. The germline gives CDR1 ENHRY, CDR2 SYGVKD. The chain's CDR3 is CAISDRDNQPQHF. Written as DNA, the CDR3 is TGTGCCATCAGTGACAGGGACAATCAGCCCCAGCATTTT.